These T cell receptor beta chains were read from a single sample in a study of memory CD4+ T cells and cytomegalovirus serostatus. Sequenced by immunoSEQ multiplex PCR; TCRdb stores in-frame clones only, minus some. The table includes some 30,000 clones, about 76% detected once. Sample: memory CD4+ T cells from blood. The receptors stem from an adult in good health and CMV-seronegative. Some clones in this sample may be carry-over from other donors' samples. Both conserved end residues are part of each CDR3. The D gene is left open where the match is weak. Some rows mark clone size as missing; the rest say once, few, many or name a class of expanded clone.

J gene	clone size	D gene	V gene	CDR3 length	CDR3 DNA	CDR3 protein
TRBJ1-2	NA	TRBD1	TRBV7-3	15	TGTGCCAGCAGCTCCGGGACAGGGGCCTATGGAGGCTACACCTTC	CASSSGTGAYGGYTF
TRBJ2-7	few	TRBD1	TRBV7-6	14	TGTGCCAGCAGCTCGCGACAGGGTTCGTACGAGCAGTACTTC	CASSSRQGSYEQYF
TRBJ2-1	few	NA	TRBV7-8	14	TGTGCCAGCACCAGGGAGAGACTCGACAATGAGCAGTTCTTC	CASTRERLDNEQFF
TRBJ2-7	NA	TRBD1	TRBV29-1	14	TGCAGCGTTAGGACAGGATGGAGCTCCTACGAGCAGTACTTC	CSVRTGWSSYEQYF
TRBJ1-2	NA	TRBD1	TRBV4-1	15	TGCGCCAGCAGCCAGGCATCCAGGGGGCGCGTCGGCTACACCTTC	CASSQASRGRVGYTF
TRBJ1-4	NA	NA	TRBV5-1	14	TGCGCCAGCAGCTTGTCAGGAGTGGAGGAAAAACTGTTTTTT	CASSLSGVEEKLFF
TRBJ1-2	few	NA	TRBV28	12	TGTGCCAGCAGCTGGGGACGTGGAGGCTACACCTTC	CASSWGRGGYTF
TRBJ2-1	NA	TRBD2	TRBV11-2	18	TGTGCCAGCAGCTTAGCCTTACTAGCGGCCAGCTCCTACAATGAGCAGTTCTTC	CASSLALLAASSYNEQFF
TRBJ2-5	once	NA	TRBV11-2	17	TGTGCCAGCAGCTTACGGGACGCCGGGACACCCCAAGAGACCCAGTACTTC	CASSLRDAGTPQETQYF
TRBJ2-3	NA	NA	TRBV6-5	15	TGTGCCAGCAGTTTGGGGGGGGCGAACACAGATACGCAGTATTTT	CASSLGGANTDTQYF
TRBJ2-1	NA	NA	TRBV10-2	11	TGCGCCAGCAGGATATACAATGAGCAGTTCTTC	CASRIYNEQFF
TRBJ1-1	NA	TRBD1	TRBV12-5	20	TGTGCTAGTGGTTTGGTACCGTACCACGGACAGGGGAACATGAACACTGAAGCTTTCTTT	CASGLVPYHGQGNMNTEAFF
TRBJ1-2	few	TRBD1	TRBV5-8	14	TGTGCCAGCAGCCGGGGACAGGAAGGCTATGGCTACACCTTC	CASSRGQEGYGYTF
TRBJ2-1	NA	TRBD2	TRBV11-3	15	TGTGCCAGCAGCTTGAGAGGCACGGGGGGGAATGAGCAGTTCTTC	CASSLRGTGGNEQFF
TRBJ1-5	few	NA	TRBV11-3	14	TGTGCCAGCAGGTTAAACAATGGCAATCAGCCCCAGCATTTT	CASRLNNGNQPQHF
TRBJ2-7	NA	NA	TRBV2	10	TGTGCCAGCATCGCCCAACGGCAGTACTTC	CASIAQRQYF
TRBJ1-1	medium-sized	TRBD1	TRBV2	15	TGTGCCAGCAGTGAGTGGGACAGGGGTAACACTGAAGCTTTCTTT	CASSEWDRGNTEAFF
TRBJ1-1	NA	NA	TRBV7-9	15	TGTGCCAGGACCGCCATACCAACAGCGAACACTGAAGCTTTCTTT	CARTAIPTANTEAFF
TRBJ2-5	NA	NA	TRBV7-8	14	TGTGCCAGCACGGGTATGGGGTTCCAAGAGACCCAGTACTTC	CASTGMGFQETQYF
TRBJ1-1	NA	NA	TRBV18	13	TGTGCCAGCTCACCATATTGGTACACTGAAGCTTTCTTT	CASSPYWYTEAFF
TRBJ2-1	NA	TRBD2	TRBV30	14	TGTGCCTGGAGTCGCGGGGGAACCTACAATGAGCAGTTCTTC	CAWSRGGTYNEQFF
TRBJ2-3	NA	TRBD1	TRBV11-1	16	TGTGCCAGCAGCTCCTGGACAGGGTTGGAGACAGATACGCAGTATTTT	CASSSWTGLETDTQYF
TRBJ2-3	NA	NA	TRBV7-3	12	TGTGCCAGCAGCTTAATGGGGGGTACGCAGTATTTT	CASSLMGGTQYF
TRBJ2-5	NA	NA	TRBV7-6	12	TGTGCCAGCAACCAACCTTGGGGGACCCAGTACTTC	CASNQPWGTQYF
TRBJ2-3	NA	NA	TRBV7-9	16	TGTGCCAGCAGCTTTTCCCTCTTTCAGGGAACAGATACGCAGTATTTT	CASSFSLFQGTDTQYF
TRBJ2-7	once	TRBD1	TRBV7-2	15	TGTGCCAGCAGCGGACCGGGACAGCAGTCCTACGAGCAGTACTTC	CASSGPGQQSYEQYF
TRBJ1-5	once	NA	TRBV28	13	TGTGCCAACTCAGCCTATAAGGATCAGCCCCAGCATTTT	CANSAYKDQPQHF
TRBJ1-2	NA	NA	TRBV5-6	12	TGTGCCAGCAGCGTCCGGGACCATGGCTACACCTTC	CASSVRDHGYTF
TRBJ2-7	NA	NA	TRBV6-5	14	TGTGCCAGCAGTTACGGCCCAGGACCCTACGAGCAGTACTTC	CASSYGPGPYEQYF
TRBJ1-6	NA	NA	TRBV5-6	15	TGTGCCAGCAGCTCGCCGGGACTCGATCGTTCACCCCTCCACTTT	CASSSPGLDRSPLHF
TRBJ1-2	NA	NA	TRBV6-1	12	TGTGCCAGCAGTGGACAGCCCTATGGCTACACCTTC	CASSGQPYGYTF
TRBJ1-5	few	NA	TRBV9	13	TGTGCCTCTGGGGGCGATAGCAATCAGCCCCAGCATTTT	CASGGDSNQPQHF
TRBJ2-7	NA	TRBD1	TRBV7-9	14	TGTGCCAGCAGCTTAGGAGGACAGGGTGGCGAGCAGTACTTC	CASSLGGQGGEQYF
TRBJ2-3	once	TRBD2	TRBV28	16	TGTGCCAGCAGTGTCCCGGGCGGGGGGGCCGCAGATACGCAGTATTTT	CASSVPGGGAADTQYF
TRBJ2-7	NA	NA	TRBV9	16	TGTGCCAGCAGCCCCCAGACAGGTGCGGGTAACTACGAGCAGTACTTC	CASSPQTGAGNYEQYF
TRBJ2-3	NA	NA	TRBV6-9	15	TGTGCCAGCAGTACCCCGGGTGGAGGGACAGATACGCAGTATTTT	CASSTPGGGTDTQYF
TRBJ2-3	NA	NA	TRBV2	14	TGTGCCAGCAAAGAGGGGGGGTTCACAGATACGCAGTATTTT	CASKEGGFTDTQYF
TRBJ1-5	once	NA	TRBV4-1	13	TGCGCCAGCAGCCGGGACAGCAATCAGCCCCAGCATTTT	CASSRDSNQPQHF
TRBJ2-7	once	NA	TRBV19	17	TGTGCCAGTAGTATAGGTAGGACAGAGGACGTAGCCTACGAGCAGTACTTC	CASSIGRTEDVAYEQYF
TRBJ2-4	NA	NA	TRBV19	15	TGTGCCAGTAGTATAGGGGGGGAAGCCAAAAACATTCAGTACTTC	CASSIGGEAKNIQYF
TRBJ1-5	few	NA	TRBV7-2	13	TGTGCCAGCAGCACTGCCTTCAATCAGCCCCAGCATTTT	CASSTAFNQPQHF
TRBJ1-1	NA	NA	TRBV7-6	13	TGTGCCAGCACCCCCCAAGGGGGAACTGAAGCTTTCTTT	CASTPQGGTEAFF
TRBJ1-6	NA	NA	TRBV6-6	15	TGTGCCAGCAGTGACAGGAGCTCCTATAATTCACCCCTCCACTTT	CASSDRSSYNSPLHF
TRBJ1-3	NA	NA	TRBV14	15	TGTGCCAGCAGCTTCCAGACAGCCTCTGGAAACACCATATATTTT	CASSFQTASGNTIYF
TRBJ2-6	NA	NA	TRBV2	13	TGTGCCAGCACCCTTTCTGGGGCCAACGTCCTGACTTTC	CASTLSGANVLTF
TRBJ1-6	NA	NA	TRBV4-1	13	TGCGCCAGCAGCCAAGATCGCGATTCACCCCTCCACTTT	CASSQDRDSPLHF
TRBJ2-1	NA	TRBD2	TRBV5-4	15	TGTGCCAGCAGACCACGGGGGGGCGAGCTCGATGAGCAGTTCTTC	CASRPRGGELDEQFF
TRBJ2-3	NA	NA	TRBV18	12	TGTGCCAGCTCACCAGGGGAAGATACGCAGTATTTT	CASSPGEDTQYF
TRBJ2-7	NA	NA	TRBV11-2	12	TGTGCCAGCAGCTTAGGGGCCTACGAGCAGTACTTC	CASSLGAYEQYF